This T cell receptor beta chain was sequenced in a study of T cell responses to AZD1222 COVID-19 vaccine (dated by TCRdb to the early 2020s). For context, the study as a whole: AZD1222 recipients with second doses at about 4 weeks or about 12 weeks were pooled, because spike-specific TCR depth and breadth did not differ between schedules. A total of under 250 trial participants underwent TCR sequencing, of whom more than 200 had received two doses of AZD1222 and around 25 had received two doses of the MenACWY control vaccine. Enrollment into the trials was organized by age into subgroups of 18-55, 56-69 and 70-plus years, and those subgroups contained roughly 150, 30 and 60 TCR-sequenced participants, respectively. The full study reports these points: The 56-69-year group was small, and its depth increase did not reach significance, likely because of low power. No day 14 peak-response samples were available, so repertoires were characterized only after the peak T cell response. The whole spike protein was spanned by vaccine-associated CD4 TCRs, and dominant responses were seen in regions 160-218 and 743-854. Spike-specific TCR breadth and depth rose significantly after two AZD1222 doses compared with day 0 and with MenACWY recipients. Participants were mostly white British, with more females than males. The authors suggested clonal diversity may have been underestimated. Nearly half of unique spike-specific TCRs reportedly recognized epitopes outside regions mutated in the B.1.351 and B.1.1.7 variants. Conclusions about previously exposed vaccinees were limited because only six AZD1222 recipients were SARS-CoV-2 seropositive at baseline.

The CDR3 regions of human TCRbeta chains were subjected to immunosequencing. Turning to the authors' computational methods: TCRs in the repertoires were matched against a reference library of SARS-CoV-2-specific TCRs that had been generated with the MIRA antigen-specificity platform. Breadth meant the fraction of unique TCRs that were SARS-CoV-2-associated, whereas depth meant the fraction of total T cells that were SARS-CoV-2-associated. Each spike-specific TCR was assigned to its reactive spike region and to a CD4 or CD8 class using the MIRA data. Log10-transformed breadth and depth values were compared by one-way ANOVA with Sidak's multiple comparisons tests. TCRdb obtained this table from immuneACCESS and retained in-frame rearrangements with V and J assigned. These tables miss some clones; where compared with another copy, unresolved V genes account for less than half of the shortfall, and the remainder is unexplained. Clonal size and the V and J genes are those of that table, whereas D and trimming came from the DNA. In this sample the table shows around 97,000 clones, about nine tenths of which occur a single time. Jointly, the top ten make up 45% to 55% of the sample.

Concerning this clone itself: There is no known antigen for this receptor. The input lacks base qualities; no much larger clone sits a single base away.

The germline V gene provides CDR1 MDHEN and CDR2 SYDVKM. Unmatched junction bases come to 3, with V trimmed by 4 bases and J by 6 bases. Spanning cysteine to phenylalanine, the CDR3 consists of 15 amino acids. The retained sequence is limited to the CDR3, 45 bases, with the frame set at the first base. This specimen's time point label, per the study, means: baseline before first vaccination. Samples from vaccinated people were obtained from the UK trials COV001 and COV002, which included a single-blind randomized controlled phase 2/3 trial of AZD1222 (ChAdOx1 nCoV-19) in healthy adults. Trial participant PBMC samples were collected at day 0 and day 28 after the second dose for TCRbeta chain sequencing.

The sample in question was peripheral blood, obtained on day 0 of AZD1222 vaccination. Recombination connected TRBV28 to TRBJ2-3, with 14 central nucleotides matching TRBD2. The receptor was derived from an adult in good health. The sequenced DNA: TGTGCCAGCAGTTCGGGACTAGCGGGAGCTGATACGCAGTATTTT. It specifies CASSSGLAGADTQYF.